This T cell receptor (beta chain) was retrieved from a study of beta chain features in type 1 diabetes. Expressed TCRB transcripts were sequenced after all isolated RNA was converted to cDNA. Some clones are missing from TCRdb's copy, which holds only in-frame ones; the method was immunoSEQ multiplex PCR. The sample has about 150,000 clones; over 9% are singletons. This clone was observed a few times. What it binds is not known. Overall study results and limits: Shorter TCRB CDR3s, moderately but significantly so, marked every one of the four CD4+ subsets in Type 1 diabetes patients.

Germline V CDR1 and CDR2: SGHRS, YFSETQ. The trim removed 7 bases at V and 0 bases at J, leaving 2 bases unmatched. This CDR3 region has 13 residues. Purity above 95% was achieved in all sorted populations. The TCR sequence derives from a man between 25 and 39 years old with type 1 diabetes. V gene TRBV5-1 combines with J gene TRBJ2-7; TRBD1 agrees at 9 bases. Sequencing was performed on central memory CD4+ T cells from blood. The CDR3 loop reads CASGQGSSYEQYF. The CDR3 bases are TGCGCCAGCGGACAGGGGAGCTCCTACGAGCAGTACTTC.